Given below is one T cell receptor (beta chain) in context. This entry comes from a study of shared T cell receptors in the human thymus. Trimming took off 1 base at V and 1 base at J, with 8 bases between the two ends. The CDR3 is 14 residues long. Germline values: CDR1 SGHDT, CDR2 YYEEEE. The method was immunoSEQ multiplex PCR; TCRdb's version includes in-frame clones alone and lacks a portion of them. The sample holds hundreds of thousands of clones, roughly 85% seen once. This sample also appeared in a second study, on human thymus T cells. This second report adds: Corrective heart surgery yielded resections, and these provided the thymus tissue. V and J genes seemed to be used with bias in thymic and blood repertoires. There were highly overlapping thymic repertoires among unrelated individuals, as related research reported.

This sequence originates from a girl under three years old with a congenital heart defect. V is TRBV5-6 and J is TRBJ1-1; D is undetermined. Material for sequencing was thymocytes. The CDR3 loop is CASSLIYRNTEAFF. Here the CDR3 DNA reads TGTGCCAGCAGCTTGATATACAGGAACACTGAAGCTTTCTTT.